A selection of T cell receptor beta chains follows, all from one sample in a study of T cells expressing NK-cell markers. Each CDR3 protein gets one entry in TCRdb, which reprocessed the 5' RACE reads and gives no DNA. The listing contains about 410,000 distinct CDR3 sequences. Material: blood T cells: a sorted CD56 or NKG2C T cell subset, CD4+ or CD8+ T cells, or bulk PBMC T cells (not recorded which). The source of these receptors is a woman aged 45-60 years in good health. The CDR3 runs from the conserved cysteine through the conserved F or W.

>TRBV7-9|TRBJ2-1
CASTPRGGGFNEQFF
>TRBV10-3|TRBJ2-5
CATGDSTGETQYF
>TRBV12-3/TRBV12-4|TRBJ2-7
CASSLRTYPYEQYF
>TRBV11-2|TRBJ2-1
CASSFMTSGYYNEQFF
>TRBV20-1|TRBJ1-5
CSARGTEGSNQPQHF
>TRBV10-3|TRBJ1-4
CAISRGQAGEKLFF
>TRBV3-1|TRBJ1-1
CASTLSGGGTEAFF
>TRBV7-2|TRBJ2-4
CASSPRLGLVQYF
>TRBV12-3/TRBV12-4|TRBJ2-5
CASSFYREQRETQYF
>TRBV7-8|TRBJ2-1
CASSTQTGFDNEQFF
>TRBV28|TRBJ2-7
CASTPAGEWYEQYF
>TRBV20-1|TRBJ2-5
CSARQGIVETQYF
>TRBV6-1|TRBJ1-5
CASSPGTGGDQPQHF
>TRBV12-3/TRBV12-4|TRBJ2-1
CASSFGGARDFEQFF
>TRBV3-1|TRBJ1-6
CASSQGQGRLHF
>TRBV11-2|TRBJ1-3
CASSPPANTIYF
>TRBV25-1|TRBJ2-3
CASSEYRRQGNTDTQYF
>TRBV5-1|TRBJ2-7
CASSLAFGTGADSEQYF